This is a list of T cell receptor beta chains from one sample in a study of early T cells in non-severe SARS-CoV-2 infection. TCRdb ran MiXCR on the 5' RACE reads and lists one entry per CDR3 protein. The sample carries some 38,000 distinct CDR3 sequences, about 3.9% recorded once. Source material: whole blood. The receptor set was obtained from an adult who was a healthcare worker with PCR-confirmed SARS-CoV-2 infection or an uninfected control (not recorded which). CDR3s include the opening cysteine and the closing phenylalanine or tryptophan.

V: TRBV11-1; J: TRBJ2-5; CDR3: CASSVGLQETQYF
V: TRBV27; J: TRBJ2-7; CDR3: CASSSLGQGYYEQYF
V: TRBV6-6; J: TRBJ2-5; CDR3: CASSYEGLRQETQYF
V: TRBV10-3; J: TRBJ1-3; CDR3: CAISEGNTIYF
V: TRBV24-1; J: TRBJ2-2; CDR3: CATSVGGGDTGELFF
V: TRBV25-1; J: TRBJ1-1; CDR3: CASSVHTEAFF
V: TRBV7-9; J: TRBJ2-3; CDR3: CASSWVSDTQYF
V: TRBV19; J: TRBJ1-2; CDR3: CATFTLTGGMRGYTF
V: TRBV18; J: TRBJ2-7; CDR3: CASSPLGQGFYEQYF
V: TRBV18; J: TRBJ2-5; CDR3: CASSRASGRETQYF
V: TRBV27; J: TRBJ2-1; CDR3: CASSFWAGAYNEQFF
V: TRBV27; J: TRBJ2-1; CDR3: CASSLSPSGGLSNEQFF
V: TRBV5-4; J: TRBJ1-1; CDR3: CASSLTDNRAFF
V: TRBV19; J: TRBJ2-5; CDR3: CASSIDRGGPETQYF
V: TRBV5-4; J: TRBJ1-1; CDR3: CASSSISGVGLNTEAFF
V: TRBV4-3; J: TRBJ1-2; CDR3: CASSQDRNYGYTF
V: TRBV28; J: TRBJ2-7; CDR3: CASSFRGQNEQYF
V: TRBV7-9; J: TRBJ1-1; CDR3: CASTPGVGTEAFF
V: TRBV12-3/TRBV12-4; J: TRBJ1-5; CDR3: CASSLSQLDQPQHF
V: TRBV12-5; J: TRBJ1-1; CDR3: CASGLPHVAGTEAFF
V: TRBV28; J: TRBJ2-5; CDR3: CASSSDRGGQETQYF
V: TRBV20-1; J: TRBJ2-1; CDR3: CSARGPSGEQFF
V: TRBV7-3; J: TRBJ2-2; CDR3: CASSYSGRASTGELFF
V: TRBV15; J: TRBJ2-5; CDR3: CATSKVSRTQYF
V: TRBV7-2; J: TRBJ2-1; CDR3: CASSIQGSSYNEQFF
V: TRBV6-4; J: TRBJ2-1; CDR3: CASSGTADGNNEQFF
V: TRBV7-9; J: TRBJ1-1; CDR3: CASSSLAGQGDTEAFF
V: TRBV29-1; J: TRBJ2-1; CDR3: CSVEPGTSEKQFF
V: TRBV14; J: TRBJ1-4; CDR3: CASSLSGTLQKLFF
V: TRBV9; J: TRBJ2-2; CDR3: CASSVSSRRTTNTGELFF
V: TRBV5-1; J: TRBJ1-5; CDR3: CASSLEEGVYQPQHF
V: TRBV7-2; J: TRBJ1-1; CDR3: CASSLYVTGGEAFF
V: TRBV29-1; J: TRBJ1-1; CDR3: CSVGENTEAFF
V: TRBV4-2; J: TRBJ1-5; CDR3: CASSQEGGNSNQPQHF
V: TRBV20-1; J: TRBJ2-1; CDR3: CSAPLAGDYYEQFF
V: TRBV29-1; J: TRBJ2-2; CDR3: CSVVTPNTGELFF
V: TRBV5-6; J: TRBJ2-5; CDR3: CASSPDESETQYF
V: TRBV4-3; J: TRBJ1-6; CDR3: CASSPVFEEHSPLHF
V: TRBV28; J: TRBJ1-4; CDR3: CASRVRGARANEKLFF
V: TRBV30; J: TRBJ2-3; CDR3: CAWNGGTDTQYF
V: TRBV19; J: TRBJ1-2; CDR3: CASSIDDNRRFGYTF
V: TRBV6-2/TRBV6-3; J: TRBJ1-1; CDR3: CASRGGTGPMNTEAFF
V: TRBV30; J: TRBJ2-6; CDR3: CAWTADPSGANVLTF
V: TRBV7-2; J: TRBJ2-4; CDR3: CASSLEPRGGNIQYF
V: TRBV20-1; J: TRBJ2-4; CDR3: CSARDLKGDINIQYF
V: TRBV12-5; J: TRBJ2-2; CDR3: CASGLVFNSGELFF
V: TRBV7-9; J: TRBJ1-2; CDR3: CASSLGQGADGYTF
V: TRBV18; J: TRBJ2-1; CDR3: CASSPGANPDEQFF
V: TRBV2; J: TRBJ1-5; CDR3: CASGQVSNQPQHF
V: TRBV6-2/TRBV6-3; J: TRBJ2-3; CDR3: CASSKPGVAADTQYF
V: TRBV19; J: TRBJ2-1; CDR3: CASGRAVGTYNEQFF
V: TRBV29-1; J: TRBJ1-4; CDR3: CSVEDGGNEKLFF
V: TRBV6-5; J: TRBJ1-1; CDR3: CASSYETGTEAFF
V: TRBV3-1; J: TRBJ1-1; CDR3: CASSQVPGNAEAFF
V: TRBV29-1; J: TRBJ1-2; CDR3: CSVVEGGSNYGYTF
V: TRBV5-1; J: TRBJ2-1; CDR3: CASSPTLGGTSGSSEFF
V: TRBV5-1; J: TRBJ1-6; CDR3: CASSLGDRNSPLHF
V: TRBV2; J: TRBJ2-3; CDR3: CASSERSLAVPDTQYF
V: TRBV7-6; J: TRBJ1-4; CDR3: CASSVLGQAALFF